These 4 T cell receptor beta chains came from one sample sequenced in a study of blood T cell repertoires in COVID-19. Sequencing was performed with immunoSEQ multiplex PCR; in TCRdb, only in-frame clones are kept and a portion is missing. The table shows some 390,000 clones, with approximately 89% occurring only once. The sample comprised PBMCs or T cells enriched from blood (not recorded which). The receptors shown here come from a woman aged 25 to 39 who had recovered from COVID-19.

The chain recombines TRBV29-1 with TRBJ1-2, with TRBD1 as a possible D gene (5 bases). The CDR3 has 14 residues. V lost 3 bases to trimming and J lost 0 bases, with 11 bases between them. Per germline, CDR1 SQVTM and CDR2 ANQGSEA. The CDR3 DNA reads as TGCAGCGTTGATTTCAGGGCTACTAACTATGGCTACACCTTC. Translating it yields CSVDFRATNYGYTF.

The gene calls are TRBV6-6 and TRBJ1-4, with 8 bases that match TRBD1. The CDR3 spans 18 residues. Looked up from germline, CDR1 is MNHNY and CDR2 is SVGAGI (reference sequence). Trimming cost V 5 bases and J 0 bases; bases outside gene matches: 11. The CDR3 sequence: CASSPAGTGVATNEKLFF. The CDR3 DNA reads TGTGCCAGCAGTCCCGCCGGGACAGGCGTTGCAACTAATGAAAAACTGTTTTTT.

The V call is TRBV3-1 (or the pseudogene TRBV3-2), the J call TRBJ2-1; TRBD2 aligns across 9 bases. Germline V CDR1 and CDR2: LGHDT, YNNKEL (reference sequence). CDR3 length: 14 residues. The ends lost 4 bases at V and 7 bases at J; junction bases unmatched: 5. CDR3 coding DNA: TGTGCCAGCAGCCGACTAGCGGTGGGTAATGAGCAGTTCTTC. Amino acids: CASSRLAVGNEQFF.

The chain carries TRBV12-5 and TRBJ2-3; D might be TRBD2 (6 bases). This CDR3 spans 16 amino acids. Germline CDR1 is LGHNT and CDR2 is FRNRAP. V lost 6 bases and J lost 1, with 17 bases in between. The DNA of the CDR3 is TGTGCTAGTGGACGGGACTTTGCTACTGGCACAGATACGCAGTATTTT. The encoded protein is CASGRDFATGTDTQYF.